The entry below gives a single TCR beta chain sequence along with its context. Produced via immunoSEQ multiplex PCR; TCRdb's table is partial and in-frame only. Of 200,000 or so clones in the sample, more than 70% were seen once. Researchers sorted participants into cohorts using their self-reported clinical history. The data derive from a study of blood T cell repertoires in COVID-19. Across the study: Acute-phase and convalescent COVID-19 samples originated in the United States, Italy and Spain. Sample material is recorded as cDNA or gDNA derived from T cells, B-cell-depleted T cells, or PBMCs.

Germline V gene lookup returns CDR1 SGHDN and CDR2 FVKESK. Trimming removed 6 bases at V and 4 bases at J, with 9 bases between. This CDR3 has 12 amino acids. The chain links TRBV14 to TRBJ2-5; tentative D call: TRBD1 (6 bases). What was sequenced was PBMCs or T cells enriched from blood (not recorded which). This receptor was identified in a woman aged 35 to 49 with acute COVID-19. The CDR3: CASSWGPETQYF. CDR3 DNA: TGTGCCAGCAGTTGGGGGCCAGAGACCCAGTACTTC.